This record concerns one T cell receptor (beta chain) sequence. TCRdb called clones again from the PCR reads with MiXCR. The repertoire has fewer than 4,500 clones, roughly two fifths of them found once; the top ten carry under 30%. The data are from a study of metastatic and nonmetastatic thyroid tumors. V gave up 0 bases and J gave up 4 bases; unmatched junction bases: 13. Germline CDR1 and CDR2: SGHRS and YFSETQ. This CDR3 comprises 18 residues. Patients underwent thyroid surgery, and none had received any treatment before it. What was sequenced was tumor tissue. The V gene is TRBV5-1, the J gene TRBJ2-3; 8 nucleotides agree with TRBD1. The clonotype originates from a male donor with papillary thyroid cancer or a benign thyroid nodule (not recorded which). Some clones in this sample may be carry-over from other donors' samples. This CDR3 is CASSLAGRTGIKADTQYF. CDR3 DNA: TGCGCCAGCAGCTTGGCTGGACGGACAGGGATAAAGGCAGATACGCAGTATTTT.